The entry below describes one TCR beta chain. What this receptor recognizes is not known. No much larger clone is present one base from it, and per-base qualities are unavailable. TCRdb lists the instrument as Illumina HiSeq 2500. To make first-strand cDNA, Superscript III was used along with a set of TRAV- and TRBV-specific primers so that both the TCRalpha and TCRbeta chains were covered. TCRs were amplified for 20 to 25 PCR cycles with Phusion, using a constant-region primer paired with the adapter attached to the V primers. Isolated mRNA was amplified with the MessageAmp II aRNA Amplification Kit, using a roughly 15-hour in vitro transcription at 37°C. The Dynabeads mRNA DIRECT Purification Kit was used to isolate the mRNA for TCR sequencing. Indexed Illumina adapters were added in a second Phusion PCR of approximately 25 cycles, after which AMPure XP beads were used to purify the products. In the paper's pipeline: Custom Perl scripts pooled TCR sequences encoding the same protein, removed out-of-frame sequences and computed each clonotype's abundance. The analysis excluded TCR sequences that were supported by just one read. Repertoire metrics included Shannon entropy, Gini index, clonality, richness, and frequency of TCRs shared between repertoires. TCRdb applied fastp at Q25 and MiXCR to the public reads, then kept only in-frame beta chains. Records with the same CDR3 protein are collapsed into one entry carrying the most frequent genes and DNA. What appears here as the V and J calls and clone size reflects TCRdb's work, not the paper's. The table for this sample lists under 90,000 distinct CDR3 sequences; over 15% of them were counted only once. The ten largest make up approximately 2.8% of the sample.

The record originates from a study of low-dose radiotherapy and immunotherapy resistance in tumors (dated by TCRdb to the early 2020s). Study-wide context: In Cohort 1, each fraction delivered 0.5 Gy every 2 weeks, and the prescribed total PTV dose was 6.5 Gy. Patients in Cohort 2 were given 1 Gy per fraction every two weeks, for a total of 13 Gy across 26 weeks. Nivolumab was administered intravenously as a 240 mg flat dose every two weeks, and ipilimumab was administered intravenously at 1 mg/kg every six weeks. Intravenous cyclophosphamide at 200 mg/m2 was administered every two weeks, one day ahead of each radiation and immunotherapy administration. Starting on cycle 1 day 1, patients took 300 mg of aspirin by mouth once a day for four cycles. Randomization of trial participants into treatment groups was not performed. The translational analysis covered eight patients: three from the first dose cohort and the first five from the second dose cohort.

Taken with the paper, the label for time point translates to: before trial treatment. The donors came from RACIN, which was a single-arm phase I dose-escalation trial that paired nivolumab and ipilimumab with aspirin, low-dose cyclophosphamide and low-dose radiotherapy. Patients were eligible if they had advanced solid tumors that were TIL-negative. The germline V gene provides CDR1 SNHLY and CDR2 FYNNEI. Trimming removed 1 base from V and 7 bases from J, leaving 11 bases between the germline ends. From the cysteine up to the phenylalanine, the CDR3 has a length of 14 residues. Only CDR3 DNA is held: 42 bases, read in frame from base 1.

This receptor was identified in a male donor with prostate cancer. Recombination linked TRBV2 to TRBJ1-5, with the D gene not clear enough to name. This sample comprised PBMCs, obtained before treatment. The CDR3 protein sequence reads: CASSEERSRQPQHF. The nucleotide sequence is TGTGCCAGCAGTGAAGAGCGGTCTCGGCAGCCCCAGCATTTT.